This T cell receptor beta chain was found in a study of blood T cell repertoires in COVID-19. In the study overall: PBMCs, B-cell-depleted T cells, or T cells were the source of the cDNA or gDNA that made up the material.

This clone was seen more than once but under ten times. Per the germline V gene, CDR1 is SGDLS and CDR2 is YYNGEE. This CDR3 contains 15 residues. The ends were cut back, 3 bases at V and 0 bases at J, with 10 bases in the middle. As processed by the authors: Estimation of nucleated cell counts was performed using reference gene primer amplification. Produced via immunoSEQ multiplex PCR; TCRdb's table is partial and in-frame only. The D gene and trimming were derived from the DNA, and the V and J assignments and clone size from that table. The sample has 150,000 or so clones; 80% to 90% are singletons.

The clonotype was recovered from a woman in her sixties or seventies with COVID-19, enrolled during active disease. V and J are TRBV9 and TRBJ2-1; D is uncertain. Sequences were obtained from peripheral blood. In nucleotides, the CDR3 is TGTGCCAGCAGCGCCAACCCGAGCTCCTACAATGAGCAGTTCTTC. It is translated as CASSANPSSYNEQFF.